This T cell receptor (beta chain) was recorded in a study of blood T cell repertoires in COVID-19 (dated by TCRdb to the early 2020s). Describing the broader study: Collaborator samples came from the United States, Italy and Spain and covered acute and convalescent phases of COVID-19. The prospective study material was composed of cDNA or gDNA derived from T cells, B-cell-depleted T cells, or PBMCs. Subjects who had been exposed to COVID-19, were actively infected with it, or had recovered from it provided the deeply sampled blood TCRbeta repertoires that made up the dataset. A freely available public database, intended as a resource for researchers studying the immune response to SARS-CoV-2, is where the repertoires were released. The samples were drawn from the first 160 participants of the ongoing ImmuneRACE study and from over a thousand subjects provided by 6 global collaborators. A de-identified subject ID, COVID-19 status, age in years and sex were almost always included in the sample metadata. Where HLA class I and class II types were available, the types were taken from metadata supplied by the sample provider, not from assay-based typing.

The immunoSEQ Assay, a bias-controlled multiplex PCR, was used to amplify TCRbeta CDR3 regions from genomic DNA. On the study's bioinformatics: Nucleated cell counts per sample were estimated from amplification of reference gene primers within the assay. To quantify the absolute abundance of each unique TCRbeta CDR3 rearrangement, sequence reads were collapsed and filtered. Productive Simpson clonality was computed per sample as the square root of Simpson's diversity index over productive rearrangements. Imported from immuneACCESS, the table was reduced by TCRdb to in-frame sequences with V and J called. These copies leave out some clones; in studies compared against another copy, an unresolved V gene accounts for under half, and the cause of the remainder is not known. The DNA was the basis for D and trimming; V, J and clone size are from that table. Within this sample are under 200,000 clones, with 88% of them counted one time only. The ten top clones hold roughly 1.6% of the sample.

With respect to this clone: No cognate antigen has been identified for it. The input lacks base qualities; no much larger clone sits a single base away.

Study-wide findings and limitations: Clinical and demographic metadata were provided uncurated, with the amount varying by source and participant.

Between the V and J ends, shortened by 5 bases and 6 bases respectively, the junction contains 16 bases. Reading the germline V gene (reference sequence) gives CDR1 SEHNR and CDR2 FQNEAQ. From the cysteine through the phenylalanine, the CDR3 covers 14 amino acids. The kept DNA is CDR3 alone, 42 bases in frame from the first base. Collaborating institutions collected whole blood in K2EDTA tubes following their own protocols. For TCRbeta analysis, collaborator samples were shipped as frozen whole blood, as isolated PBMCs, or as DNA extracted from either sample type. Here the chain combines TRBV7-9 and TRBJ1-1, and the D gene may be TRBD1, 5 bases matching. The sample was peripheral blood. This receptor was taken from a man aged 18 to 30 with active or convalescent COVID-19. The CDR3 reads as follows: CASSPPQGYAEAFF. At the DNA level, the sequence is TGTGCCAGCAGCCCGCCCCAGGGATACGCTGAAGCTTTCTTT.